One sample yielded the 29 T cell receptor beta chains listed below, sequenced in a study of blood T cell repertoires in COVID-19. This table comes from immunoSEQ multiplex PCR, and its TCRdb copy is limited to in-frame clones, with some not included. The sample lists fewer than 350,000 clones; around nine tenths were seen once. Input material: peripheral blood. These receptors originate from a woman in her twenties or thirties with COVID-19, enrolled during active disease.

The gene calls are TRBV7-3 and TRBJ1-3, with a weak D call TRBD1 (6 bases). The germline V gene has CDR1 SGHTA and CDR2 FQGTGA. The V gene lost 0 bases and the J gene lost 7 bases, with 13 bases spanning the gap. The CDR3 runs to 15 residues. The CDR3 nucleotides are TGTGCCAGCAGCTTAACGGGCAGGGGCGGTAACACCATATATTTT. It is translated as CASSLTGRGGNTIYF.

CDR3 sequence reads: CASSLEGRVRGYTF. The CDR3 DNA reads as TGTGCCAGCAGCTTAGAGGGCAGGGTACGCGGCTACACCTTC. V is TRBV11-3 and J is TRBJ1-2, with a tentative D call TRBD1 (5 bases). V was cut by 0 bases and J by 8 bases, with 13 bases left in between. The CDR3 extends over 14 amino acids. Germline values: CDR1 SGHNT, CDR2 YENEEA.

This clone was seen only a few times. In the same sample, other DNA sequences code for this CDR3. The chain links TRBV7-9 to TRBJ1-1; D is possibly TRBD1 (5 bases). The ends were cut back, 6 bases at V and 0 bases at J, with 8 bases in the middle. From germline, CDR1 is SEHNR and CDR2 FQNEAQ (reference sequence). CDR3 length: 13 residues. The CDR3 nucleotides read TGTGCCAGCAGTTCGACAGTGAACACTGAAGCTTTCTTT. Encoded protein: CASSSTVNTEAFF. The full variable domain, in which reference TRBV7-9 and TRBJ1-1 provide the parts outside the CDR3, is DTGVSQNPRHKITKRGQNVTFRCDPISEHNRLYWYRQTLGQGPEFLTYFQNEAQLEKSRLLSDRFSAERPKGSFSTLEIQRTEQGDSAMYLCASSSTVNTEAFFGQGTRLTVV.

The rearrangement joins TRBV14 to TRBJ2-7, with TRBD1 matching over 11 bases. V was clipped by 4 bases and J by 1 base; unmatched bases: 15. Germline-derived CDR1 and CDR2 are SGHDN and FVKESK. The CDR3 is 19 residues long. CDR3 protein: CASSRAGTGGSLGSYEQYF. CDR3 bases: TGTGCCAGCAGCCGAGCCGGGACAGGGGGATCCTTAGGTTCCTACGAGCAGTACTTC.

The chain is built from TRBV5-6 and TRBJ2-2; D is ambiguous. Trimming left V 0 bases short and J 6 bases short, with 9 bases between. This CDR3 is built from 14 residues. Germline V gives CDR1 SGHDT, CDR2 YYEEEE. DNA for the CDR3: TGTGCCAGCAGCTTGGGACTTCGGTCCGGGGAGCTGTTTTTT. It encodes CASSLGLRSGELFF.

This sequence joins TRBV6-5 and TRBJ2-5; 7 bases align to TRBD1. The CDR3 loop spans 14 amino acids. Losses at the gene ends were 6 bases for V and 4 bases for J; bases not matched to a gene: 8. Germline CDR1 reads MNHEY; CDR2 reads SVGAGI. CDR3 protein: CASSRTRGPETQYF. CDR3 sequence (DNA): TGTGCCAGCAGCCGCACGAGGGGGCCAGAGACCCAGTACTTC.

The chain couples TRBV29-1 to TRBJ2-3; 8 positions match TRBD2. Germline CDR1 and CDR2: SQVTM and ANQGSEA. With 3 bases clipped from V and 6 bases from J, the junction kept 8 bases outside the gene matches. The CDR3 contains 14 residues. CDR3: CSVESPAGADTQYF. The DNA of the CDR3 is TGCAGCGTTGAGTCACCAGCGGGAGCTGATACGCAGTATTTT.

The chain recombines TRBV5-1 with TRBJ2-6, with D perhaps TRBD1 (6 bases). CDR1 SGHRS and CDR2 YFSETQ come from the germline V gene. The CDR3 consists of 15 residues. Trimming cost V 1 base and J 6 bases, with 11 bases left between them. The CDR3 reads CASSLRPGEANVLTF. CDR3 DNA: TGCGCCAGCAGCTTGAGGCCAGGGGAGGCCAACGTCCTGACTTTC.

V gene TRBV3-1 (or the pseudogene TRBV3-2) combines with J gene TRBJ2-1, with TRBD2 matching over 12 bases. Germline V lookup: CDR1 LGHDT, CDR2 YNNKEL (reference sequence). The junction had 8 bases not matched to a gene; V was cut back by 4 bases and J by 4 bases. The CDR3 has 17 residues. This chain's CDR3 is CASSPTSGRGRYNEQFF. The CDR3 nucleotides are TGTGCCAGCAGCCCGACTAGCGGGAGAGGACGATACAATGAGCAGTTCTTC.

The chain combines TRBV7-6 with TRBJ2-7; TRBD1 agrees at 9 bases. Trimming at V came to 3 bases and at J to 3 bases, leaving 3 bases not matched to a gene. The CDR3 is 14 amino acids. Germline CDR1 SGHVS, CDR2 FNYEAQ. The chain's CDR3 is CASSFGDRVYEQYF. CDR3 bases: TGTGCCAGCAGCTTCGGGGACAGGGTCTACGAGCAGTACTTC. Complete variable domain (other parts from reference TRBV7-6 and TRBJ2-7): GAGVSQSPRYKVTKRGQDVALRCDPISGHVSLYWYRQALGQGPEFLTYFNYEAQQDKSGLPNDRFSAERPEGSISTLTIQRTEQRDSAMYRCASSFGDRVYEQYFGPGTRLTVT.

Points on this clone: Additional DNA sequences in this sample encode the identical CDR3. This chain joins TRBV2 and TRBJ2-3; D is unclear. Germline assignment: CDR1 SNHLY and CDR2 FYNNEI. Trimming pared 7 bases from V and 2 bases from J, leaving 4 bases between. This CDR3 is built from 11 residues. CDR3 in DNA: TGTGCCAGCACTTACACAGATACGCAGTATTTT. As protein: CASTYTDTQYF. Variable domain in full (rest from reference TRBV2 and TRBJ2-3): EPEVTQTPSHQVTQMGQEVILRCVPISNHLYFYWYRQILGQKVEFLVSFYNNEISEKSEIFDDQFSVERPDGSNFTLKIRSTKLEDSAMYFCASTYTDTQYFGPGTRLTVL.

The chain carries TRBV4-1 and TRBJ2-5; D perhaps matches TRBD2 (6 bases). Germline CDR1 and CDR2: MGHRA and YSYEKL. The ends were cut back, 5 bases at V and 0 bases at J, with 10 bases in the middle. The CDR3 spans 14 residues. The CDR3 DNA reads TGCGCCAGCAGCGGGATAGCGGACCAAGAGACCCAGTACTTC. This sequence encodes CASSGIADQETQYF.

The chain uses TRBV7-9 and TRBJ2-1; D gene ambiguous. The CDR3 contains 12 residues. Germline V gives CDR1 SEHNR, CDR2 FQNEAQ (reference sequence). V was clipped by 3 bases and J by 6 bases, with 6 bases between them. The CDR3 sequence is CASSFATNEQFF. Here the CDR3 DNA reads TGTGCCAGCAGCTTCGCTACCAATGAGCAGTTCTTC.

The chain uses TRBV9 and TRBJ2-1, with a possible D match to TRBD1 (6 bases). The CDR3 has 14 amino acids. V was pared by 0 bases and J by 5 bases, with 9 bases between. Germline V gene sequence: CDR1 SGDLS, CDR2 YYNGEE. The CDR3 DNA follows: TGTGCCAGCAGCGTAGGTACAGGGAACAATGAGCAGTTCTTC. Its protein is CASSVGTGNNEQFF.

This rearrangement joins TRBV30 to TRBJ1-1; no clear D. Trimming left V 7 bases short and J 2 bases short, with 8 bases between. The CDR3 contains 11 residues. From germline, CDR1 is GTSNPN and CDR2 SVGIG (reference sequence). The CDR3 DNA reads as TGTGCCTACAGACCTAACACTGAAGCTTTCTTT. This translates into CAYRPNTEAFF.

This chain links TRBV28 with TRBJ1-2, with D uncertain. Germline V gene sequence: CDR1 MDHEN, CDR2 SYDVKM. The CDR3 is 14 residues long. V was cut by 2 bases and J by 8 bases, with 15 bases left in between. The CDR3, as DNA: TGTGCCAGCAGTTTAAATACTCCGCCTCGGGGCTACACCTTC. Translation: CASSLNTPPRGYTF.

V usage is TRBV4-1 and J usage is TRBJ2-1; D not resolved. CDR1 is MGHRA, CDR2 YSYEKL, per germline. V was pared by 0 bases and J by 7 bases, with 16 bases between. The CDR3 runs to 16 residues. CDR3: CASSQEMAGWWNEQFF. In DNA form, the CDR3 reads TGCGCCAGCAGCCAAGAGATGGCAGGTTGGTGGAATGAGCAGTTCTTC.

The chain carries TRBV5-5 and TRBJ2-7, with D possibly TRBD2 on 6 matching bases. V was cut by 4 bases and J by 4 bases, with 15 bases left in between. This CDR3 has 14 residues. Germline lookup yields CDR1 SGHKS and CDR2 YYEKEE (reference sequence). The CDR3 sequence: CASSRSQGLYEQYF. The CDR3 DNA is TGTGCCAGCAGCCGGAGCCAGGGACTTTACGAGCAGTACTTC.

The rearrangement uses TRBV6-6 and TRBJ2-7; TRBD2 aligns across 12 bases. V trimming: 6 bases; J trimming: 12 bases; junction bases outside the gene matches: 6. The length of the CDR3 is 12 residues. Looked up from germline, CDR1 is MNHNY and CDR2 is SVGAGI (reference sequence). The CDR3 protein is CASSPTSGSLYF. The CDR3 region has the DNA TGTGCCAGCAGCCCGACTAGCGGGAGTCTGTACTTC.

CDR3 coding DNA: TGTGCCAGCAGCTTGGGGGCCTCTGGGGCCAACGTCCTGACTTTC. Translated: CASSLGASGANVLTF. The rearrangement uses TRBV5-4 and TRBJ2-6; D call uncertain. CDR1 is SGHNT and CDR2 is YYREEE in the germline V gene (reference sequence). Deletions cut 0 bases from V and 0 bases from J, with 4 bases between. The CDR3 is made up of 15 amino acids.

The chain recombines TRBV24-1 with TRBJ2-2; 8 bases agree with TRBD2. Trimming cost V 3 bases and J 6 bases; bases outside gene matches: 11. The CDR3 runs to 17 residues. Germline V gene lookup returns CDR1 KGHDR and CDR2 SFDVKD. DNA for the CDR3: TGTGCCACCAGTGATAGCAGACCGGGACTAGTACCCGGGGAGCTGTTTTTT. Its protein product is CATSDSRPGLVPGELFF.

V is TRBV6-2 or TRBV6-3 and J is TRBJ1-3, with 7 nucleotides matching TRBD1. V gave up 4 bases and J gave up 2 bases; unmatched junction bases: 17. The germline V gene has CDR1 MNHEY and CDR2 SVGEGT. The CDR3 is 19 residues long. CDR3 residues: CASSFMPPTGNAAGNTIYF. CDR3 DNA: TGTGCCAGCAGTTTCATGCCGCCGACAGGGAATGCAGCTGGAAACACCATATATTTT.

This sequence joins TRBV6-5 and TRBJ1-3; D uncertain. This CDR3 has 15 amino acids. Trimming removed 6 bases at V and 0 bases at J, with 12 bases between. Germline lookup yields CDR1 MNHEY and CDR2 SVGAGI. CDR3 sequence: CASSLTKSSGNTIYF. The CDR3, as DNA: TGTGCCAGCAGCCTCACCAAGAGCTCTGGAAACACCATATATTTT.

The rearrangement joins TRBV2 to TRBJ1-4; TRBD1 matches at 8 bases. The CDR3 loop spans 15 amino acids. J gave up 3 bases and V 5 bases, and 5 bases lay outside the gene matches. The germline V gene has CDR1 SNHLY and CDR2 FYNNEI. CDR3 amino acids: CASSPDRGPNEKLFF. The CDR3 DNA reads as TGTGCCAGCAGTCCCGACAGGGGCCCTAATGAAAAACTGTTTTTT.

The chain employs TRBV7-2 and TRBJ2-1, with TRBD2 matching 10 bases. This CDR3 spans 17 amino acids. V trimming: 4 bases; J trimming: 5 bases; junction bases outside the gene matches: 11. CDR1 SGHTA and CDR2 FQGNSA come from the germline V gene. This CDR3 is CASSSLAGLPRNNEQFF. DNA for the CDR3: TGTGCCAGCAGCTCACTAGCGGGACTACCTAGGAACAATGAGCAGTTCTTC.

The chain carries TRBV5-1 and TRBJ1-1; 8 bases are shared with TRBD1. CDR1 and CDR2 (germline): SGHRS, YFSETQ. There are 15 residues in the CDR3. The junction had 9 bases not matched to a gene; V was cut back by 4 bases and J by 4 bases. CDR3 loop: CASSPKTGEATEAFF. The DNA of the CDR3 is TGCGCCAGCAGCCCTAAGACAGGGGAGGCCACTGAAGCTTTCTTT.

The V and J genes are TRBV6-4 and TRBJ2-3, with TRBD2 matching over 7 bases. V was pared by 3 bases and J by 0 bases, with 3 bases of the junction left unmatched. The CDR3 is 15 residues long. CDR1 is MRHNA and CDR2 is SNTAGT in the germline V gene. CDR3 sequence (DNA): TGTGCCAGCAGTGAGGGACTAAGTAGCACAGATACGCAGTATTTT. It is translated as CASSEGLSSTDTQYF.

The chain uses TRBV5-6 and TRBJ1-5, with 9 bases lining up with TRBD1. Germline V lookup: CDR1 SGHDT, CDR2 YYEEEE. CDR3 length: 16 residues. Trimming cost V 1 base and J 4 bases; bases outside gene matches: 6. CDR3 DNA sequence: TGTGCCAGCAGCTTGAGGACAGGGGCCCGAAATCAGCCCCAGCATTTT. Its protein product is CASSLRTGARNQPQHF.

The chain combines TRBV19 with TRBJ1-1; D may be TRBD1 (5 bases). CDR1 is LNHDA and CDR2 is SQIVND in the germline V gene (reference sequence). The CDR3 loop spans 13 amino acids. Between the trimmed V and J ends, which lost 1 base and 8 bases, there was a span of 11 bases. The CDR3 reads CASSIGRAREAFF. The CDR3 DNA is TGTGCCAGTAGTATAGGCAGGGCACGGGAAGCTTTCTTT.